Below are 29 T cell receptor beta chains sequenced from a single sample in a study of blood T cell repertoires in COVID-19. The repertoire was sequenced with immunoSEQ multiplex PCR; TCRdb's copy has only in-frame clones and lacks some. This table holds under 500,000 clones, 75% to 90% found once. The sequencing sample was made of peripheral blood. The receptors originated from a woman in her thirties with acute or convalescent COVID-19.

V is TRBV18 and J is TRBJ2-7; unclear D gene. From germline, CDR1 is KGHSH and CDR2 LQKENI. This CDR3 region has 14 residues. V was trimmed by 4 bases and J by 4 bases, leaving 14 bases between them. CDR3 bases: TGTGCCAGCTCACTCCTCAGTCAATCATACGAGCAGTACTTC. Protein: CASSLLSQSYEQYF.

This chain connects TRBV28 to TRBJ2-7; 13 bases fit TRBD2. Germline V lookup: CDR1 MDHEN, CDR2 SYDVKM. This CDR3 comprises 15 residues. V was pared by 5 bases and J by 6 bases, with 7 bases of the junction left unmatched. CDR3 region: CASSTAGLAGPEQYF. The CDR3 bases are TGTGCCAGCAGTACCGCGGGACTAGCGGGGCCCGAGCAGTACTTC. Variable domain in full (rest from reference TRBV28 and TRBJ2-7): DVKVTQSSRYLVKRTGEKVFLECVQDMDHENMFWYRQDPGLGLRLIYFSYDVKMKEKGDIPEGYSVSREKKERFSLILESASTNQTSMYLCASSTAGLAGPEQYFGPGTRLTVT.

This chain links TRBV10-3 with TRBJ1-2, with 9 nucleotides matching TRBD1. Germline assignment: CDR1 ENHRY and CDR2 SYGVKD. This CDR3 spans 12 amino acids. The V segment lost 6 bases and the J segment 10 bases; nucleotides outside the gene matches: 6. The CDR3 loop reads CAISRDREDYTF. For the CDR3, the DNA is TGTGCCATCAGCCGGGACAGGGAGGACTACACCTTC.

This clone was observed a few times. The CDR3 here is CASSSDSTTFRDTQYF. CDR3 in DNA: TGTGCCAGCAGCTCCGATTCGACTACCTTCCGAGATACGCAGTATTTT. The chain uses TRBV7-9 and TRBJ2-3; D is perhaps TRBD2 (5 bases). V was cut by 4 bases and J by 5 bases, with 19 bases left in between. Germline-derived CDR1 and CDR2 are SEHNR and FQNEAQ (reference sequence). This CDR3 spans 16 amino acids.

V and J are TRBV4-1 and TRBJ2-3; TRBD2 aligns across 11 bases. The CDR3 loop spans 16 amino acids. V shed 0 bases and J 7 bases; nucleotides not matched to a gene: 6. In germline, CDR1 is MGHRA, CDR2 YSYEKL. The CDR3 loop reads CASSQDTSGGPYTQYF. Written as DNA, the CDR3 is TGCGCCAGCAGCCAAGATACTAGCGGGGGTCCTTATACGCAGTATTTT.

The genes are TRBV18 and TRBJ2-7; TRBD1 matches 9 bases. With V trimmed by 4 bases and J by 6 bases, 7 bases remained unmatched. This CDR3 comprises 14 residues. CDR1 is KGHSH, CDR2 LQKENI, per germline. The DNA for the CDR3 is TGTGCCAGCTCACGGGACAGGGTCGTACTCGAGCAGTACTTC. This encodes CASSRDRVVLEQYF.

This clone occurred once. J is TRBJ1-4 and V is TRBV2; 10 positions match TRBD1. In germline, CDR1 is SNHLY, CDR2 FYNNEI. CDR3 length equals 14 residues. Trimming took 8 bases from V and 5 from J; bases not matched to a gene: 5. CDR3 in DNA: TGTGCCAGCTCTCGGGACAGGGGAAATGAAAAACTGTTTTTT. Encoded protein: CASSRDRGNEKLFF.

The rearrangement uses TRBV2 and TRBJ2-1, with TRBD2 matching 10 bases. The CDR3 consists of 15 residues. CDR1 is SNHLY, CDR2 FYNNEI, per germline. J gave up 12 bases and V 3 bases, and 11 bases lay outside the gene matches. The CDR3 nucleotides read TGTGCCAGCAGTGAGTTACTAGCGGGGATGAGTGCGCAGTTCTTC. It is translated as CASSELLAGMSAQFF.

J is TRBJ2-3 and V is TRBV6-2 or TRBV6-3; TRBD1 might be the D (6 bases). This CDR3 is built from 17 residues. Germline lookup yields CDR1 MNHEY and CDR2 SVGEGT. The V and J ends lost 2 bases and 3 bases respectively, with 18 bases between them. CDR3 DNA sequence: TGTGCCAGCAGTTACCACATCACAGGGAAGGAGACAGATACGCAGTATTTT. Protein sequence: CASSYHITGKETDTQYF.

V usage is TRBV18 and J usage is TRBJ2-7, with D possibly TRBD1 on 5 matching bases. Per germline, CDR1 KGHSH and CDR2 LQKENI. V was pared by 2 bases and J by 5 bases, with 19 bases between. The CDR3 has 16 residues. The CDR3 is CASSPKSKAGLDEQYF. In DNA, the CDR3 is TGTGCCAGCTCACCAAAATCTAAGGCAGGGTTGGACGAGCAGTACTTC.

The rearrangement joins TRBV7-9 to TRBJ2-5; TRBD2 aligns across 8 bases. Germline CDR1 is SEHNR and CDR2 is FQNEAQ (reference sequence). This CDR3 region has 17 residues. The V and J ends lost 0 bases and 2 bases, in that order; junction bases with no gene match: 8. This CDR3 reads CASSLAAGAGGQETQYF. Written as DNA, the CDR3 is TGTGCCAGCAGCTTAGCCGCGGGTGCGGGGGGTCAAGAGACCCAGTACTTC.

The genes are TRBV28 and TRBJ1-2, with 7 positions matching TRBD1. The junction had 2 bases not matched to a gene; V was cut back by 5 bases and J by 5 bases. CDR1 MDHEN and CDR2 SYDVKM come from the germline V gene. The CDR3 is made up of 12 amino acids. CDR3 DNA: TGTGCCAGCAGTCAGACAGGGTATGGCTACACCTTC. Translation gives CASSQTGYGYTF.

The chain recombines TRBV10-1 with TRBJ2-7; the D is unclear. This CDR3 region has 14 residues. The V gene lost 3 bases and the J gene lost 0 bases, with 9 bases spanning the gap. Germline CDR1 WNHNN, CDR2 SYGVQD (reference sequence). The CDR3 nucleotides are TGCGCCAGCAGTGATTCGGCGGACTCCTACGAGCAGTACTTC. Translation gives CASSDSADSYEQYF.

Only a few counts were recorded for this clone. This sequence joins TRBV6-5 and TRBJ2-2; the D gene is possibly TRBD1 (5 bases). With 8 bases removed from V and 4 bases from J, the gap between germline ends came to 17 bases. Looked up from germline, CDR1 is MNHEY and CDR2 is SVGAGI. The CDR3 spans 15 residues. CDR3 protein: CASSPGAGSTGELFF. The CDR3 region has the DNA TGTGCCAGCTCACCCGGTGCAGGGTCCACCGGGGAGCTGTTTTTT.

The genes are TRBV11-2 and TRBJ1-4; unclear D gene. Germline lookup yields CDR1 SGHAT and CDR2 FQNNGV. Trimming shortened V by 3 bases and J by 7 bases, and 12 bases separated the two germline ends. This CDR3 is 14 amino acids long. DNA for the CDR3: TGTGCCAGCAGCTTTCACCATGGGAGTGAAAAACTGTTTTTT. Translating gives CASSFHHGSEKLFF. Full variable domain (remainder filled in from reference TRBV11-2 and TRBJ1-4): EAGVAQSPRYKIIEKRQSVAFWCNPISGHATLYWYQQILGQGPKLLIQFQNNGVVDDSQLPKDRFSAERLKGVDSTLKIQPAKLEDSAVYLCASSFHHGSEKLFFGSGTQLSVL.

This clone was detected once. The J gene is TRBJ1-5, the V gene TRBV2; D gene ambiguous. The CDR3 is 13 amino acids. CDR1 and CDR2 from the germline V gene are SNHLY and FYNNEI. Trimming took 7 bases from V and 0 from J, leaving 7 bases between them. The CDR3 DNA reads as TGTGCCAGCATGGGCAATAGCAATCAGCCCCAGCATTTT. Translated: CASMGNSNQPQHF.

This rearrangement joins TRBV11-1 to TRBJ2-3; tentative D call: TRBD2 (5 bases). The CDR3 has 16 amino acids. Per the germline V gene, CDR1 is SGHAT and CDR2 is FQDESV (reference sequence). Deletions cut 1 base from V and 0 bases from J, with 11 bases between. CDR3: CASSLGGIASTDTQYF. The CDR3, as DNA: TGTGCCAGCAGCTTAGGAGGGATCGCTAGCACAGATACGCAGTATTTT.

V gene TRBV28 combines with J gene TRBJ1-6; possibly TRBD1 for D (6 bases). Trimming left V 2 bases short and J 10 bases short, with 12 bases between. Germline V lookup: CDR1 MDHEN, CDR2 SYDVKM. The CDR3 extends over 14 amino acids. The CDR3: CASSLVQGPSPLHF. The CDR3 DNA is TGTGCCAGCAGTTTAGTTCAGGGGCCCTCACCCCTCCACTTT.

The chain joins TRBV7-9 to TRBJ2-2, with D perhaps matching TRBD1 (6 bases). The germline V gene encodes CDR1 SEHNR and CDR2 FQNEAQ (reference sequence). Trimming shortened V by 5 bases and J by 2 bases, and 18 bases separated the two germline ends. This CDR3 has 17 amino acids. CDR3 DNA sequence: TGTGCCAGCAGCCGCCCCCGACAGGTTTCCAACACCGGGGAGCTGTTTTTT. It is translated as CASSRPRQVSNTGELFF.

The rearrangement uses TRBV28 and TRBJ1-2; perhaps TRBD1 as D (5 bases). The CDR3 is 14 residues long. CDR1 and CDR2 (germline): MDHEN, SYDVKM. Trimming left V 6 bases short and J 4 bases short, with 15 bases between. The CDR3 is CASRGVGTGYGYTF. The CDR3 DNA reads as TGTGCCAGCAGAGGGGTAGGGACTGGCTATGGCTACACCTTC.

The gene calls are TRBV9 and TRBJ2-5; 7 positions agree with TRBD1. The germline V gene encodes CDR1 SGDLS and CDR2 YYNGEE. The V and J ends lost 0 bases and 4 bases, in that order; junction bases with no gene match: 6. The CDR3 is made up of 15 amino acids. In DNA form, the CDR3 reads TGTGCCAGCAGCGTAGAGGGGGCAGTGGGAGAGACCCAGTACTTC. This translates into CASSVEGAVGETQYF.

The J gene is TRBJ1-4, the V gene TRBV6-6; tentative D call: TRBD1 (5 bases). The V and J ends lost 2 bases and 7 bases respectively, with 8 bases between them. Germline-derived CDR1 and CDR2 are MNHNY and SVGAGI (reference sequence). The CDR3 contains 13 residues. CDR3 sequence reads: CASSYRGSEKLFF. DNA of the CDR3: TGTGCCAGCAGTTACAGGGGATCTGAAAAACTGTTTTTT.

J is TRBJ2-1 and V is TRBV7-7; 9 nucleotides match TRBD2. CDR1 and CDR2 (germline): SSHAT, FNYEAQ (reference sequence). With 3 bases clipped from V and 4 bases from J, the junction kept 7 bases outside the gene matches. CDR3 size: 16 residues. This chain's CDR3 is CASSLASGAYYNEQFF. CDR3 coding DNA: TGTGCCAGCAGCTTGGCTAGCGGGGCTTATTACAATGAGCAGTTCTTC.

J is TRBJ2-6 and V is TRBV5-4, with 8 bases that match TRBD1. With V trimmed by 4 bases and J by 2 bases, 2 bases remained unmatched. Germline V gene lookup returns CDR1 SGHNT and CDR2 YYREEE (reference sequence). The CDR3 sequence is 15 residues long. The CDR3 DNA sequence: TGTGCCAGCAGCGTGGACAGGGCTGGGGCCAACGTCCTGACTTTC. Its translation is CASSVDRAGANVLTF.

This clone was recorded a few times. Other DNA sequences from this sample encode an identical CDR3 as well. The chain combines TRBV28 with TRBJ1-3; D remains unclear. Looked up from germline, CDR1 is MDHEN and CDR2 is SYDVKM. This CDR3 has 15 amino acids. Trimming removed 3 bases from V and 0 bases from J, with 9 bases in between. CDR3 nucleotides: TGTGCCAGCAGTTTGGGCCAGAGCTCTGGAAACACCATATATTTT. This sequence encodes CASSLGQSSGNTIYF.

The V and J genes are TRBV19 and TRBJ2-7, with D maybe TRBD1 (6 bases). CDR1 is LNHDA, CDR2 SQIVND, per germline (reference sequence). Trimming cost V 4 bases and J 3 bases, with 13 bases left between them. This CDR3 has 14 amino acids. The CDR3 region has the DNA TGTGCCAGTAGTACCCCAGGACAGTTCTACGAGCAGTACTTC. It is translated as CASSTPGQFYEQYF.

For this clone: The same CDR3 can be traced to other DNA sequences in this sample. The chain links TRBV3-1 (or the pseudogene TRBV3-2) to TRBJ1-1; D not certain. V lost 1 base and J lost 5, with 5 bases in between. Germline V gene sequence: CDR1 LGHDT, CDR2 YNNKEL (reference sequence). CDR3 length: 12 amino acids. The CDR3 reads CASSQAGTEAFF. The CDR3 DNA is TGTGCCAGCAGCCAAGCCGGGACTGAAGCTTTCTTT.

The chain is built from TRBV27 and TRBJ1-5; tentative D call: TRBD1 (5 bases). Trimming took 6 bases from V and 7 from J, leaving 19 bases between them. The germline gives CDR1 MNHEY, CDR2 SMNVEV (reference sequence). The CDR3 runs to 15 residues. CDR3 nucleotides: TGTGCCAGCAGCCCGACTCCCAGGGCAGGGCAGCCCCAGCATTTT. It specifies CASSPTPRAGQPQHF.

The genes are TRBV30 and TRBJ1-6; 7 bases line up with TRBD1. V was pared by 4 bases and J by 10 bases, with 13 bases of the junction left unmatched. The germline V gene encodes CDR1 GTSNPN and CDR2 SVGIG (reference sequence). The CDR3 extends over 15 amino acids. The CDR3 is CAWILQGTVRSPLHF. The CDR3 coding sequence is TGTGCCTGGATCCTACAGGGGACTGTAAGGTCACCCCTCCACTTT.